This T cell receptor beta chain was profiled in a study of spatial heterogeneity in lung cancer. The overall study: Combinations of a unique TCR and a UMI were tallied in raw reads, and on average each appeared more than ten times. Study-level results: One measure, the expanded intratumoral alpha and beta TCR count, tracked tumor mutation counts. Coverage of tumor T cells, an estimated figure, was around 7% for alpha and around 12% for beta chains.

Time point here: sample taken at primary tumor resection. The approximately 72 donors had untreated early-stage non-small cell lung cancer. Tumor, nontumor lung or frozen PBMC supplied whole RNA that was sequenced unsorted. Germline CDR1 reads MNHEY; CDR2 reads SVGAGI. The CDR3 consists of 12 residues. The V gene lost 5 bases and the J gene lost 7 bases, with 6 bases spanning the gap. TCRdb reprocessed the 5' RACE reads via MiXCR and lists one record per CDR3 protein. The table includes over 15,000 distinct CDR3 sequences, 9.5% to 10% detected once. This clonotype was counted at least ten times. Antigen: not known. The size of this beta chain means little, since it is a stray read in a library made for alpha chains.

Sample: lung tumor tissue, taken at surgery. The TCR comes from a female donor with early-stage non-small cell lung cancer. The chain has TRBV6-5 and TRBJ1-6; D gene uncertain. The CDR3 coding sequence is TGTGCCAGCAGTCCATCAAATTCACCCCTCCACTTT. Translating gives CASSPSNSPLHF.